The 28 T cell receptor beta chains listed next were all sequenced from one sample in a study of shared clonotypes between healthy human individuals (dated by TCRdb to the early 2020s). The protocol used for the library was the immunoSEQ multiplex PCR assay. As stored in TCRdb, this immuneACCESS dataset retains in-frame rearrangements with V and J assigned. A fraction of the clones does not appear; measured against another copy, unresolved V genes explain less than half of the discrepancy, and the remainder lacks a known reason. The sample table lists about 2.3 million clones, roughly 92% of them with a count of one. The ten largest clones add up to about 0.41% of the sample. The sample consisted of naive CD4+ T cells from PBMCs. In the paper's terms, the cell subset or site label means: CD45RA+ positively selected. Source of these receptors: a man between 18 and 29 years old in good health. Some clones in this sample may be carry-over from other donors' samples.

A note on this clone: The same CDR3 is also encoded by other DNA sequences in this sample. The rearrangement uses TRBV7-9 and TRBJ1-1, with D uncertain. Deletions cut 5 bases from V and 5 bases from J, with 6 bases between. The CDR3 has 11 amino acids. The germline V gene encodes CDR1 SEHNR and CDR2 FQNEAQ (reference sequence). In DNA, the CDR3 is TGTGCCAGCAGCCTCCAAACTGAAGCTTTCTTT. It yields the protein CASSLQTEAFF.

The J gene is TRBJ1-5, the V gene TRBV7-9, with D unclear. Trimming took 5 bases from V and 0 from J, leaving 11 bases between them. Germline-derived CDR1 and CDR2 are SEHNR and FQNEAQ (reference sequence). This CDR3 is built from 15 residues. This chain's CDR3 is CASSPRSDSNQPQHF. The CDR3 DNA sequence: TGTGCCAGCAGCCCTAGGTCCGATAGCAATCAGCCCCAGCATTTT.

As to this clone: In the same sample, other DNA sequences code for this CDR3. The V call is TRBV5-1, the J call TRBJ1-2; D perhaps matches TRBD1 (5 bases). V lost 1 base, J lost 5 bases, and 9 bases lay in between. This CDR3 spans 13 amino acids. Germline CDR1 and CDR2: SGHRS and YFSETQ. The CDR3 sequence is CASSLTGEYGYTF. CDR3 nucleotides: TGCGCCAGCAGCTTGACAGGAGAGTATGGCTACACCTTC.

A remark on this clone: Other nucleotide sequences in the sample specify the same CDR3. This chain joins TRBV27 and TRBJ2-7; a possible D gene is TRBD1 (6 bases). Germline loops: CDR1 MNHEY, CDR2 SMNVEV (reference sequence). The CDR3 sequence is 14 residues long. V shed 3 bases and J shed 4 bases, with 13 bases lying between them. This CDR3 reads CASSLGQGRYEQYF. CDR3 bases: TGTGCCAGCAGTTTGGGGCAGGGGCGTTACGAGCAGTACTTC.

The rearrangement uses TRBV19 and TRBJ2-7; 10 positions match TRBD2. Germline CDR1 is LNHDA and CDR2 is SQIVND (reference sequence). CDR3 length equals 15 residues. The J segment lost 3 bases and the V segment lost 5 bases, leaving 7 bases of the junction unmatched. The CDR3 nucleotides read TGTGCCAGTAGTGATGGGACTAGCGATCACTACGAGCAGTACTTC. Translating gives CASSDGTSDHYEQYF. Based on the CDR3 plus reference TRBV19 and TRBJ2-7, the full variable domain is DGGITQSPKYLFRKEGQNVTLSCEQNLNHDAMYWYRQDPGQGLRLIYYSQIVNDFQKGDIAEGYSVSREKKESFPLTVTSAQKNPTAFYLCASSDGTSDHYEQYFGPGTRLTVT.

V gene TRBV28 combines with J gene TRBJ1-1; D unresolved. Germline loops: CDR1 MDHEN, CDR2 SYDVKM. V was shortened by 2 bases and J by 4 bases, with 14 bases between the two germline ends. The CDR3 length is 15 residues. The CDR3 loop reads CASSLIAALGTEAFF. CDR3 DNA sequence: TGTGCCAGCAGTTTAATCGCGGCCCTGGGCACTGAAGCTTTCTTT.

The CDR3 DNA reads as TGCGCCAGCAGACCGGGACAGGGTGACGAGCAGTACTTC. Translation gives CASRPGQGDEQYF. This chain links TRBV5-1 with TRBJ2-7; 9 positions match TRBD1. CDR1 and CDR2 (germline): SGHRS, YFSETQ. The CDR3 totals 13 residues. V lost 5 bases and J lost 5; bases outside the gene matches: 5.

This chain links TRBV5-1 with TRBJ2-2; TRBD2 aligns across 11 bases. Per germline, CDR1 SGHRS and CDR2 YFSETQ. The length of the CDR3 is 15 residues. Germline trimming cut 7 bases from V and 4 bases from J; bases unmatched to any gene: 6. The CDR3 region is CASGVGTSGTGELFF. The CDR3 DNA sequence: TGCGCCAGCGGGGTCGGGACTAGCGGCACCGGGGAGCTGTTTTTT.

This clone occurred once. This chain joins TRBV15 and TRBJ1-2; possible D gene TRBD1, 5 bases. The CDR3 runs to 16 residues. Looked up from germline, CDR1 is LNHNV and CDR2 is YYDKDF (reference sequence). The germline V and J ends were trimmed by 8 bases and 3 bases, with 22 bases remaining between them. The chain's CDR3 is CATSLGTTPRDYGYTF. The CDR3, as DNA: TGTGCCACCTCCCTGGGGACCACTCCCCGGGACTATGGCTACACCTTC.

CDR3 loop: CASSYSGTGEGAFF. The CDR3 bases are TGTGCCAGCAGTTACTCCGGGACAGGAGAGGGAGCTTTCTTT. This chain connects TRBV6-5 to TRBJ1-1; TRBD1 matches 8 bases. V dropped 0 bases and J dropped 10; count of bases not matched to a gene: 7. Germline CDR1 MNHEY, CDR2 SVGAGI. The CDR3 is 14 residues long.

The chain has TRBV28 and TRBJ1-1; D is unclear. The CDR3 loop spans 14 amino acids. V lost 2 bases and J 6 bases, leaving 13 bases between the germline ends. CDR1 MDHEN and CDR2 SYDVKM come from the germline V gene. CDR3 in amino acids: CASSLVGDLAEAFF. For the CDR3, the DNA is TGTGCCAGCAGTTTAGTTGGGGATTTGGCTGAAGCTTTCTTT.

V gene TRBV5-6 combines with J gene TRBJ2-2, with 13 positions matching TRBD2. With V trimmed by 8 bases and J by 6 bases, 10 bases remained unmatched. The CDR3 is made up of 16 amino acids. Germline CDR1 SGHDT, CDR2 YYEEEE. CDR3 region: CASARGLAGDSGELFF. Here the CDR3 DNA reads TGTGCCAGTGCACGAGGACTAGCGGGAGACTCCGGGGAGCTGTTTTTT.

This chain links TRBV28 with TRBJ2-3; a possible D gene is TRBD1 (6 bases). Trimming cost V 10 bases and J 1 base, with 9 bases left between them. Germline V gives CDR1 MDHEN, CDR2 SYDVKM. This CDR3 region has 12 residues. The CDR3 nucleotides read TGTGCCACCCACAGGGGCACAGATACGCAGTATTTT. Its translation: CATHRGTDTQYF.

V and J are TRBV14 and TRBJ2-3, with D uncertain. Germline V gene lookup returns CDR1 SGHDN and CDR2 FVKESK. The CDR3 is 14 residues long. Trimming stripped 1 base from V and 3 bases from J, with 8 bases between. The CDR3 DNA is TGTGCCAGCAGCCAAGTGCAGGTAACAGATACGCAGTATTTT. Its protein is CASSQVQVTDTQYF. Filled out from reference TRBV14 and TRBJ2-3, the complete variable domain reads EAGVTQFPSHSVIEKGQTVTLRCDPISGHDNLYWYRRVMGKEIKFLLHFVKESKQDESGMPNNRFLAERTGGTYSTLKVQPAELEDSGVYFCASSQVQVTDTQYFGPGTRLTVL.

The chain has TRBV7-3 and TRBJ2-1, with a tentative D call TRBD1 (8 bases). This CDR3 region has 13 residues. The germline gives CDR1 SGHTA, CDR2 FQGTGA. The V end was cut by 6 bases, the J end by 9 bases, with 15 bases between. The CDR3 sequence is CASRTTGEGEQFF. For the CDR3, the DNA is TGTGCCAGCAGGACGACAGGGGAGGGTGAGCAGTTCTTC.

The chain combines TRBV5-1 with TRBJ2-7, with D unclear. Between the trimmed V and J ends, which lost 0 bases and 2 bases, there was a span of 18 bases. Germline CDR1 reads SGHRS; CDR2 reads YFSETQ. CDR3 length equals 17 residues. The DNA for the CDR3 is TGCGCCAGCAGCTTGGAATTTGGAGCCGGCAGAACCTACGAGCAGTACTTC. As protein: CASSLEFGAGRTYEQYF.

V and J are TRBV2 and TRBJ2-5; D is possibly TRBD1 (6 bases). The end of the DNA aligns better with TRBJ2-7, so the J call may be wrong. The V gene's germline CDR1 is SNHLY and CDR2 FYNNEI. CDR3 length: 14 amino acids. The CDR3 DNA is TGTGCCAGCAGTGAGGACAGCCCCTCCTACGAGCAGTACTTC. Its translation is CASSEDSPSYEQYF.

V is TRBV7-6 and J is TRBJ2-5, with TRBD2 matching over 7 bases. Per germline, CDR1 SGHVS and CDR2 FNYEAQ. The CDR3 is 16 amino acids. Trimming at V came to 2 bases and at J to 7 bases, leaving 13 bases not matched to a gene. CDR3 sequence reads: CASSLRVAGSSGTQYF. DNA for the CDR3: TGTGCCAGCAGCTTAAGGGTAGCGGGCTCGTCGGGGACCCAGTACTTC.

The V and J genes are TRBV18 and TRBJ2-7; tentatively, D is TRBD1 (5 bases). The V and J ends lost 4 bases and 4 bases respectively, with 14 bases between them. Germline V gives CDR1 KGHSH, CDR2 LQKENI. This CDR3 spans 14 amino acids. This CDR3 reads CASSQATGEYEQYF. The CDR3 bases are TGTGCCAGCTCACAGGCCACAGGAGAGTACGAGCAGTACTTC.

This sequence joins TRBV5-1 and TRBJ1-1, with 7 bases aligning to TRBD1. Germline V CDR1 and CDR2: SGHRS, YFSETQ. This CDR3 has 13 residues. J gave up 5 bases and V 4 bases, and 5 bases lay outside the gene matches. The DNA for the CDR3 is TGCGCCAGCAGCCCCGGGACAGCTACTGAAGCTTTCTTT. The encoded protein is CASSPGTATEAFF.

This clone came up once. This sequence joins TRBV5-4 and TRBJ2-7; maybe TRBD1 (5 bases). The V and J ends lost 3 bases and 1 base respectively, with 14 bases between them. Germline V gene sequence: CDR1 SGHNT, CDR2 YYREEE (reference sequence). The CDR3 consists of 15 residues. CDR3 sequence (DNA): TGTGCCAGCAGCTCAGCAACACAGGATTCCTACGAGCAGTACTTC. As protein: CASSSATQDSYEQYF.

J is TRBJ1-1 and V is TRBV5-1, with a weak D call TRBD1 (6 bases). This CDR3 is built from 15 residues. V shed 5 bases and J shed 1 base, with 15 bases lying between them. Germline CDR1 reads SGHRS; CDR2 reads YFSETQ. The chain's CDR3 is CASRQDSLGNTEAFF. In nucleotides, the CDR3 is TGCGCCAGCAGGCAGGACAGCCTAGGGAACACTGAAGCTTTCTTT.

As regards this clone: Additional DNA sequences in this sample encode the identical CDR3. The chain is built from TRBV14 and TRBJ1-5; perhaps TRBD1 as D (6 bases). Trimming removed 3 bases at V and 6 bases at J, with 9 bases between. The germline gives CDR1 SGHDN, CDR2 FVKESK. The CDR3 contains 13 residues. The CDR3 loop is CASSQGAGQPQHF. The CDR3 DNA is TGTGCCAGCAGCCAGGGGGCCGGTCAGCCCCAGCATTTT.

The V and J genes are TRBV30 and TRBJ2-1, with 8 bases matching TRBD2. The junction had 18 bases not matched to a gene; V was cut back by 2 bases and J by 9 bases. This CDR3 is 17 amino acids long. Germline lookup yields CDR1 GTSNPN and CDR2 SVGIG (reference sequence). The CDR3 spells CAWSLSPPLAATSEQFF. CDR3 in DNA: TGTGCCTGGAGTCTATCCCCCCCACTAGCGGCAACTAGTGAGCAGTTCTTC.

This chain links TRBV7-6 with TRBJ2-3, with 10 bases lining up with TRBD2. Germline assignment: CDR1 SGHVS and CDR2 FNYEAQ. V gave up 2 bases and J gave up 3 bases; unmatched junction bases: 5. This CDR3 is built from 16 residues. The CDR3 DNA reads as TGTGCCAGCAGCTTACTCAGCGGGAGGGGTACAGATACGCAGTATTTT. Translating gives CASSLLSGRGTDTQYF. The full variable domain, its missing parts supplied by reference TRBV7-6 and TRBJ2-3, is GAGVSQSPRYKVTKRGQDVALRCDPISGHVSLYWYRQALGQGPEFLTYFNYEAQQDKSGLPNDRFSAERPEGSISTLTIQRTEQRDSAMYRCASSLLSGRGTDTQYFGPGTRLTVL.

The V call is TRBV19, the J call TRBJ1-4; 8 positions agree with TRBD1. Germline V gene lookup returns CDR1 LNHDA and CDR2 SQIVND (reference sequence). The CDR3 loop spans 12 amino acids. V shed 6 bases and J 8 bases; nucleotides not matched to a gene: 2. The CDR3 coding sequence is TGTGCCAGTAGCCGACAGGGGGAAAAACTGTTTTTT. Translation gives CASSRQGEKLFF.

This rearrangement joins TRBV19 to TRBJ1-2, with a possible D match to TRBD1 (5 bases). The ends were cut back, 7 bases at V and 8 bases at J, with 14 bases in the middle. Germline loops: CDR1 LNHDA, CDR2 SQIVND (reference sequence). The CDR3 has 12 amino acids. Written as DNA, the CDR3 is TGTGCCAGTACTGCAGGGAGCCGCGGCTACACCTTC. Amino acids: CASTAGSRGYTF.

The rearrangement joins TRBV27 to TRBJ2-3; 12 bases align to TRBD2. The CDR3 has 20 amino acids. With 4 bases clipped from V and 0 bases from J, the junction kept 14 bases outside the gene matches. Germline values: CDR1 MNHEY, CDR2 SMNVEV (reference sequence). CDR3 amino acids: CASSSRVTSGRGPSTDTQYF. CDR3 nucleotides: TGTGCCAGCAGTTCCAGGGTGACTAGCGGGAGAGGACCTAGCACAGATACGCAGTATTTT.